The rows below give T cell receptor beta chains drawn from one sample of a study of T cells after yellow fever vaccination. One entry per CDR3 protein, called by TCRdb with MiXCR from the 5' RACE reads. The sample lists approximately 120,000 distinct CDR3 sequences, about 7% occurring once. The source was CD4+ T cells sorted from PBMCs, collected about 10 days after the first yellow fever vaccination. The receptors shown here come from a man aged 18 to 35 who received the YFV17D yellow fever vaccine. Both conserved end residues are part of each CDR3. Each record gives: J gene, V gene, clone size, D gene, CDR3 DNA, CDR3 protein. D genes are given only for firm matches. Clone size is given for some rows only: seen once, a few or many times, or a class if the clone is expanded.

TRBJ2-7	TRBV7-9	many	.	TGTGCCAGCAGCTTATCGACCCACGGAGACGAGCAGTACTTC	CASSLSTHGDEQYF
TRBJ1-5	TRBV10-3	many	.	TGTGCCATCAGGAAAGAGGGGGGGAGCAATCAGCCCCAGCATTTT	CAIRKEGGSNQPQHF
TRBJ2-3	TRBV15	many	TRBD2	TGTGCCACCAGCGGCCACTTAAGTAGCGGGGATAGCACAGATACGCAGTATTTT	CATSGHLSSGDSTDTQYF
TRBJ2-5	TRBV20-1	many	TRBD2	TGCAGTGCTAGGACTAGCGGGGTCCGTGGGACCCAGTACTTC	CSARTSGVRGTQYF
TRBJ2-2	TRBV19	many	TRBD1	TGTGCCAGTAGACGACGACAGGGGGCGGCCGGGGAGCTGTTTTTT	CASRRRQGAAGELFF
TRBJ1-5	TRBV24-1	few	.	TGTGCCACCAGTGAGTCCCGGGTCGATCAGCCCCAGCATTTT	CATSESRVDQPQHF
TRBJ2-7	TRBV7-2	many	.	TGTGCCAGCAGCTTAGGCCCCCTCCCCTACGAGCAGTACTTC	CASSLGPLPYEQYF
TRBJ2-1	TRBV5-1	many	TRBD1	TGCGCCAGCAGCGAGGACAGGGACCAGTTCTTC	CASSEDRDQFF
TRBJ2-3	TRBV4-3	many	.	TGCGCCAGCAGCCAACTCTCGGGGCGGAGCACAGATACGCAGTATTTT	CASSQLSGRSTDTQYF
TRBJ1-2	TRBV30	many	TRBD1	TGTGCCTGGGACAGGGCGAACTATGGCTACACCTTC	CAWDRANYGYTF
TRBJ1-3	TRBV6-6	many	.	TGTGCCAGCAGTTCTAGATTATATGGAGGAAACACCATATATTTT	CASSSRLYGGNTIYF
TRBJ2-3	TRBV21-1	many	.	TGTGCCAGCAGCAACTTTGCTTTTAAGCGGGGGGAATACACAGATACGCAGTATTTT	CASSNFAFKRGEYTDTQYF
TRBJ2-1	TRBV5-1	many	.	TGCGCCAGCAGCTTGGCAGGAGCCCGTTACAATGAGCAGTTCTTC	CASSLAGARYNEQFF
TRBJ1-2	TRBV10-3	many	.	TGTGCCATCAAGGGGAGCTATGGCTACACCTTC	CAIKGSYGYTF
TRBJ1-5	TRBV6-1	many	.	TGTGCCAGCAGTGAAGCGGGGAGCAATCAGCCCCAGCATTTT	CASSEAGSNQPQHF
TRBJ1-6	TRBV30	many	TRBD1	TGTGCCTGGGAACAGGGGGGGAATTCACCCCTCCACTTT	CAWEQGGNSPLHF
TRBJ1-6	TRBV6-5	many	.	TGTGCCACCGAAAGGGGGGGCGGATCACCCCTCCACTTT	CATERGGGSPLHF
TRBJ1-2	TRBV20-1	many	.	TGCAGTGCTAACCCAGATTTTGGTGGCTACACCTTC	CSANPDFGGYTF
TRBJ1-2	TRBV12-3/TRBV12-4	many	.	TGTGCCAGCAGTCCGTTCGACTGGAACTATGGCTACACCTTC	CASSPFDWNYGYTF
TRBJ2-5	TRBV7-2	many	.	TGTGCCAGCAGCTTTATCGGAAAAGAGACCCAGTACTTC	CASSFIGKETQYF
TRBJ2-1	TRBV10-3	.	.	TGTGCCATCAGTGAGTCCAGGCTCACTAGCCAAAATGAGCAGTTCTTC	CAISESRLTSQNEQFF
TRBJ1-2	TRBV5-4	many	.	TGTGCCAGCAGCTTGGTACAATCGGGCTACACCTTC	CASSLVQSGYTF
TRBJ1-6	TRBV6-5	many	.	TGTGCCAGCAGTTACTTCCTTGGATCCACCCTCCACTTT	CASSYFLGSTLHF
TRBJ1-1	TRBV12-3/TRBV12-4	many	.	TGTGCCAGCAACCCGACAGAAAACACTGAAGCTTTCTTT	CASNPTENTEAFF
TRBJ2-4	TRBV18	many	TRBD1	TGTGCCAGCTCACCCTTAACCGACAGGGCCCTAGCCAAAAACATTCAGTACTTC	CASSPLTDRALAKNIQYF
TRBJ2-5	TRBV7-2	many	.	TGTGCCAGCAGCTTAGGTCCGGATACCCCAGAGACCCAGTACTTC	CASSLGPDTPETQYF
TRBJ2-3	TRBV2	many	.	TGTGCCAGCAGCAGATCCTCGAGGACGCAGTATTTT	CASSRSSRTQYF
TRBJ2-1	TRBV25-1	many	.	TGTGCCAGCAGTGTAATGAGCTCCTACAATGAGCAGTTCTTC	CASSVMSSYNEQFF
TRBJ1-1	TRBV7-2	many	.	TGTGCCAGCAGCTCTCTTCTCTCGGGCACTGAAGCTTTCTTT	CASSSLLSGTEAFF
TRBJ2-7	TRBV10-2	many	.	TGCGCCAGCACCGGGGACCCCGGGTACGAGCAGTACTTC	CASTGDPGYEQYF
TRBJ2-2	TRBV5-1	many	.	.	CASSSSDRATGELFF
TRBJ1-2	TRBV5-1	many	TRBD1	TGCGCCAGCAGCTTGGCCCAGGGGGCGAGGAGTGATGGCTACACCTTC	CASSLAQGARSDGYTF
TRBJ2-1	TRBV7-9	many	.	TGTGCCAGCAGCGCGGGGAATTCCTACAATGAGCAGTTCTTC	CASSAGNSYNEQFF
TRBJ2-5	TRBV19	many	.	TGTGCCAGTAGTATACGGGGCGGCGAGACCCAGTACTTC	CASSIRGGETQYF
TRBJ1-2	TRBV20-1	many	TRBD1	TGCAGTGTCTCCGATGGCCTACGACAGGGAAAGAGGGACTATGGCTACACCTTC	CSVSDGLRQGKRDYGYTF
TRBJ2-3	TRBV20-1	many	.	TGCAGTGCTAGACCCCAAAACACAGATACGCAGTATTTT	CSARPQNTDTQYF
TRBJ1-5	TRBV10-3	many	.	TGTGCCATCAGTGATGACGGGACACAGCCCCAGCATTTT	CAISDDGTQPQHF
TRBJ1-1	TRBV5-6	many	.	TGTGCCAGCAGCCGTCCCTACGGGGGATACGGGAACACTGAAGCTTTCTTT	CASSRPYGGYGNTEAFF
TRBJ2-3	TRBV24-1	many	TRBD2	TGTGCCACCAGTGACCCAAGATCCGGGACTAGCGGAATAGATACGCAGTATTTT	CATSDPRSGTSGIDTQYF
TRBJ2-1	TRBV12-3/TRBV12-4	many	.	TGTGCCAGCACCCAAAACTACAATGAGCAGTTCTTC	CASTQNYNEQFF
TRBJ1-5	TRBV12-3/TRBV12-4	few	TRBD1	TGTGCCAGCAGTATACATTCCGGGACAGGGGGCTTTCAGCCCCAGCATTTT	CASSIHSGTGGFQPQHF
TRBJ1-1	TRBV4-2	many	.	TGTGCCAGCAGAATACAACCGAACACTGAAGCTTTCTTT	CASRIQPNTEAFF